The 24 T cell receptor beta chains below all came from one sample that was sequenced in a study of blood T cell repertoires in COVID-19. Method: immunoSEQ multiplex PCR; TCRdb's copy keeps in-frame clones and lacks some. The sample yields 130,000 or so clones, 84% seen once. Sequenced input: PBMCs or T cells enriched from blood (not recorded which). Receptor source: a man aged 35 to 55 with acute COVID-19.

The chain links TRBV3-1 (or the pseudogene TRBV3-2) to TRBJ2-3; possible D gene TRBD2, 6 bases. V was shortened by 6 bases and J by 2 bases, with 15 bases between the two germline ends. The CDR3 length is 15 residues. Per germline, CDR1 LGHDT and CDR2 YNNKEL (reference sequence). CDR3 region: CASSLTTSYTDTQYF. CDR3 sequence (DNA): TGTGCCAGCAGTCTAACGACTAGTTACACAGATACGCAGTATTTT.

The chain combines TRBV9 with TRBJ2-7; TRBD1 agrees at 7 bases. V shed 0 bases and J 4 bases; nucleotides not matched to a gene: 7. The CDR3 has 15 residues. Germline CDR1 SGDLS, CDR2 YYNGEE. The CDR3 protein is CASSVGKGGAYEQYF. CDR3 DNA: TGTGCCAGCAGCGTAGGGAAAGGGGGCGCGTACGAGCAGTACTTC.

This chain joins TRBV2 and TRBJ1-5; D unclear. This CDR3 spans 15 amino acids. Germline CDR1 SNHLY, CDR2 FYNNEI. Trimming pared 6 bases from V and 2 bases from J, leaving 14 bases between. The CDR3 sequence: CASRKTFDGNQPQHF. CDR3 nucleotides: TGTGCCAGCAGGAAGACATTTGATGGCAATCAGCCCCAGCATTTT. The variable domain in full, completed from reference TRBV2 and TRBJ1-5, reads EPEVTQTPSHQVTQMGQEVILRCVPISNHLYFYWYRQILGQKVEFLVSFYNNEISEKSEIFDDQFSVERPDGSNFTLKIRSTKLEDSAMYFCASRKTFDGNQPQHFGDGTRLSIL.

The chain links TRBV7-9 to TRBJ2-3, with 10 bases fitting TRBD1. The CDR3 spans 19 residues. Germline V CDR1 and CDR2: SEHNR, FQNEAQ (reference sequence). V was clipped by 4 bases and J by 3 bases; unmatched bases: 16. The DNA of the CDR3 is TGTGCCAGCAGCTCCCTTGACAGGGGGCGCTTAGGGAGTACAGATACGCAGTATTTT. It translates to CASSSLDRGRLGSTDTQYF.

V is TRBV11-2 and J is TRBJ2-3, with 9 bases that match TRBD2. The CDR3 covers 14 residues. Germline V lookup: CDR1 SGHAT, CDR2 FQNNGV. The junction had 9 bases not matched to a gene; V was cut back by 0 bases and J by 14 bases. In DNA, the CDR3 is TGTGCCAGCAGCTTAGATGTGGTAGCGGGGGAGCGGTATTTT. Amino acid sequence: CASSLDVVAGERYF. Filled out from reference TRBV11-2 and TRBJ2-3, the complete variable domain reads EAGVAQSPRYKIIEKRQSVAFWCNPISGHATLYWYQQILGQGPKLLIQFQNNGVVDDSQLPKDRFSAERLKGVDSTLKIQPAKLEDSAVYLCASSLDVVAGERYFGPGTRLTVL.

The chain links TRBV10-2 to TRBJ1-2; D is possibly TRBD1 (6 bases). Per the germline V gene, CDR1 is WSHSY and CDR2 is SAAADI. V lost 5 bases to trimming and J lost 0 bases, with 22 bases between them. The CDR3 totals 18 residues. The CDR3 region is CASSLRGGVMLANYGYTF. DNA for the CDR3: TGCGCCAGCAGTTTGCGGGGGGGCGTAATGTTGGCTAACTATGGCTACACCTTC.

This clone has just a few counts. The chain is built from TRBV27 and TRBJ1-2; D is perhaps TRBD1 (5 bases). The CDR3 is 15 amino acids. Per the germline V gene, CDR1 is MNHEY and CDR2 is SMNVEV (reference sequence). The V gene lost 0 bases and the J gene lost 5 bases, with 13 bases spanning the gap. CDR3 protein: CASSLSPDILYGYTF. DNA of the CDR3: TGTGCCAGCAGTTTATCCCCGGACATCTTATATGGCTACACCTTC.

The chain carries TRBV12-3 or TRBV12-4 and TRBJ1-5, with D hard to call. The CDR3 is 12 amino acids. Trimming pared 2 bases from V and 5 bases from J, leaving 4 bases between. The CDR3 protein is CASSLSDQPQHF. CDR3 sequence (DNA): TGTGCCAGCAGTTTATCGGATCAGCCCCAGCATTTT.

This clone was seen more than once but under ten times. The chain carries TRBV9 and TRBJ2-2; 8 bases are shared with TRBD1. The germline gives CDR1 SGDLS, CDR2 YYNGEE. The CDR3 sequence is 14 residues long. Trimming took 4 bases from V and 7 from J; bases not matched to a gene: 6. The CDR3 here is CASSPGQGGGELFF. The CDR3 DNA sequence: TGTGCCAGCAGCCCCGGACAGGGAGGCGGGGAGCTGTTTTTT.

This clone was observed a single time. The chain is built from TRBV3-1 (or the pseudogene TRBV3-2) and TRBJ1-6, with D possibly TRBD1 on 6 matching bases. This CDR3 has 17 residues. The germline V and J ends were trimmed by 0 bases and 13 bases, with 22 bases remaining between them. Germline assignment: CDR1 LGHDT and CDR2 YNNKEL (reference sequence). The CDR3 DNA reads TGTGCCAGCAGCCAAGACAGTCGCCCGGGACACCTTTCGCCCCTCCACTTT. Its protein product is CASSQDSRPGHLSPLHF.

The genes are TRBV28 and TRBJ1-2; weak D call: TRBD1 (6 bases). This CDR3 has 13 amino acids. CDR1 is MDHEN and CDR2 is SYDVKM in the germline V gene. V was pared by 5 bases and J by 8 bases, with 15 bases between. CDR3 in DNA: TGTGCCAGCAGTCCGACGGACAGTGTAGGCTACACCTTC. As protein: CASSPTDSVGYTF.

The chain has TRBV28 and TRBJ1-2; the match to TRBD1 covers 10 bases. V lost 7 bases and J lost 7; bases outside the gene matches: 9. The germline V gene has CDR1 MDHEN and CDR2 SYDVKM. This CDR3 has 14 amino acids. The CDR3 reads CASTPGQGSSGYTF. As DNA, the CDR3 is TGTGCCAGCACTCCGGGACAGGGGTCGAGTGGCTACACCTTC.

The chain joins TRBV28 to TRBJ2-3; D is ambiguous. Trimming took 7 bases from V and 4 from J, leaving 12 bases between them. Germline V gene lookup returns CDR1 MDHEN and CDR2 SYDVKM. The CDR3 consists of 13 residues. The CDR3 protein is CASTKPPADTQYF. CDR3 sequence (DNA): TGTGCCAGCACCAAACCTCCGGCAGATACGCAGTATTTT. The whole variable domain, remainder taken from reference TRBV28 and TRBJ2-3, is DVKVTQSSRYLVKRTGEKVFLECVQDMDHENMFWYRQDPGLGLRLIYFSYDVKMKEKGDIPEGYSVSREKKERFSLILESASTNQTSMYLCASTKPPADTQYFGPGTRLTVL.

The chain employs TRBV6-5 and TRBJ1-1; TRBD1 is a possible D gene (5 bases). This CDR3 has 14 residues. V was trimmed by 2 bases and J by 6 bases, leaving 13 bases between them. Germline V CDR1 and CDR2: MNHEY, SVGAGI. This CDR3 is CASSYGQGGAEAFF. The CDR3 nucleotides are TGTGCCAGCAGTTACGGGCAGGGTGGCGCTGAAGCTTTCTTT.

The genes are TRBV7-9 and TRBJ2-7, with D possibly matching TRBD2 (5 bases). V lost 5 bases, J lost 3 bases, and 8 bases lay in between. CDR1 is SEHNR, CDR2 FQNEAQ, per germline (reference sequence). The CDR3 runs 12 residues. CDR3 nucleotides: TGTGCCAGCAGCGAAGGGAGCTACGAGCAGTACTTC. Its translation: CASSEGSYEQYF.

This clone came up once. The genes are TRBV6-5 and TRBJ2-7, with D perhaps matching TRBD2 (5 bases). The CDR3 has 14 residues. Germline V gives CDR1 MNHEY, CDR2 SVGAGI. Trimming removed 5 bases from V and 3 bases from J, with 14 bases in between. DNA for the CDR3: TGTGCCAGCAGTCCGGCGGGCCGTTTCTACGAGCAGTACTTC. This gives the protein CASSPAGRFYEQYF.

This clone was counted only a few times. This chain joins TRBV6-5 and TRBJ2-5; a weak D match, TRBD2 (5 bases). Germline V gene sequence: CDR1 MNHEY, CDR2 SVGAGI. This CDR3 spans 16 amino acids. The ends were cut back, 2 bases at V and 4 bases at J, with 17 bases in the middle. DNA for the CDR3: TGTGCCAGCAGTTACGATCATTCCGGAGAGGGAGAGACCCAGTACTTC. It encodes CASSYDHSGEGETQYF.

The gene calls are TRBV18 and TRBJ2-6, with D possibly being TRBD2 (6 bases). The germline CDR1 and CDR2 sequences are KGHSH and LQKENI. CDR3 size: 18 residues. V was clipped by 5 bases and J by 4 bases, with 21 bases between them. The CDR3 region is CASSVRDSPWTGANVLTF. Here the CDR3 DNA reads TGTGCCAGCTCAGTCCGGGACTCCCCGTGGACCGGGGCCAACGTCCTGACTTTC.

This rearrangement joins TRBV18 to TRBJ1-5, with D unresolved. Germline values: CDR1 KGHSH, CDR2 LQKENI. The germline V and J ends were trimmed by 3 bases and 5 bases, with 11 bases remaining between them. The CDR3 is 14 residues long. The DNA of the CDR3 is TGTGCCAGCTCACCGACACAGAGGGATCAGCCCCAGCATTTT. Protein sequence: CASSPTQRDQPQHF.

This clone was counted once. A junction boundary mismatches the germline segment, possibly from a read error. J is TRBJ1-1 and V is TRBV2, with unresolved D. Germline CDR1 SNHLY, CDR2 FYNNEI. The CDR3 covers 11 residues. The CDR3 reads CLVSGNTEAFF. CDR3 DNA: TGCCTGGTGTCAGGGAACACTGAAGCTTTCTTT.

The chain combines TRBV19 with TRBJ2-3, with 10 bases lining up with TRBD1. CDR1 is LNHDA and CDR2 is SQIVND in the germline V gene (reference sequence). The CDR3 covers 13 residues. Germline trimming cut 3 bases from V and 9 bases from J; bases unmatched to any gene: 3. In DNA form, the CDR3 reads TGTGCCAGTAGTATGAAGGGACAGGGGACGCAGTATTTT. This gives the protein CASSMKGQGTQYF.

This chain joins TRBV15 and TRBJ2-2; 12 bases align to TRBD2. The ends lost 0 bases at V and 5 bases at J; junction bases unmatched: 4. The CDR3 length is 17 residues. The V gene's germline CDR1 is LNHNV and CDR2 YYDKDF (reference sequence). The CDR3 nucleotides read TGTGCCACCAGCAGAGATATACTAGCGGGAGGAACCGGGGAGCTGTTTTTT. Encoded protein: CATSRDILAGGTGELFF. The full variable domain, rest sourced from reference TRBV15 and TRBJ2-2, is DAMVIQNPRYQVTQFGKPVTLSCSQTLNHNVMYWYQQKSSQAPKLLFHYYDKDFNNEADTPDNFQSRRPNTSFCFLDIRSPGLGDTAMYLCATSRDILAGGTGELFFGEGSRLTVL.

The chain joins TRBV6-5 to TRBJ2-7; D call uncertain. The CDR3 contains 15 residues. CDR1 is MNHEY, CDR2 SVGAGI, per germline. Trimming removed 2 bases from V and 5 bases from J, with 16 bases in between. The CDR3 loop is CASSYTHTGENEQYF. As DNA, the CDR3 is TGTGCCAGCAGTTACACTCACACGGGTGAGAACGAGCAGTACTTC.

This rearrangement joins TRBV25-1 to TRBJ1-2; D remains ambiguous. Germline V CDR1 and CDR2: MGHDK, SYGVNS. The CDR3 totals 14 residues. Deletions cut 1 base from V and 3 bases from J, with 9 bases between. This CDR3 is CASSESGSHYGYTF. In DNA, the CDR3 is TGTGCCAGCAGTGAATCGGGATCCCACTATGGCTACACCTTC.